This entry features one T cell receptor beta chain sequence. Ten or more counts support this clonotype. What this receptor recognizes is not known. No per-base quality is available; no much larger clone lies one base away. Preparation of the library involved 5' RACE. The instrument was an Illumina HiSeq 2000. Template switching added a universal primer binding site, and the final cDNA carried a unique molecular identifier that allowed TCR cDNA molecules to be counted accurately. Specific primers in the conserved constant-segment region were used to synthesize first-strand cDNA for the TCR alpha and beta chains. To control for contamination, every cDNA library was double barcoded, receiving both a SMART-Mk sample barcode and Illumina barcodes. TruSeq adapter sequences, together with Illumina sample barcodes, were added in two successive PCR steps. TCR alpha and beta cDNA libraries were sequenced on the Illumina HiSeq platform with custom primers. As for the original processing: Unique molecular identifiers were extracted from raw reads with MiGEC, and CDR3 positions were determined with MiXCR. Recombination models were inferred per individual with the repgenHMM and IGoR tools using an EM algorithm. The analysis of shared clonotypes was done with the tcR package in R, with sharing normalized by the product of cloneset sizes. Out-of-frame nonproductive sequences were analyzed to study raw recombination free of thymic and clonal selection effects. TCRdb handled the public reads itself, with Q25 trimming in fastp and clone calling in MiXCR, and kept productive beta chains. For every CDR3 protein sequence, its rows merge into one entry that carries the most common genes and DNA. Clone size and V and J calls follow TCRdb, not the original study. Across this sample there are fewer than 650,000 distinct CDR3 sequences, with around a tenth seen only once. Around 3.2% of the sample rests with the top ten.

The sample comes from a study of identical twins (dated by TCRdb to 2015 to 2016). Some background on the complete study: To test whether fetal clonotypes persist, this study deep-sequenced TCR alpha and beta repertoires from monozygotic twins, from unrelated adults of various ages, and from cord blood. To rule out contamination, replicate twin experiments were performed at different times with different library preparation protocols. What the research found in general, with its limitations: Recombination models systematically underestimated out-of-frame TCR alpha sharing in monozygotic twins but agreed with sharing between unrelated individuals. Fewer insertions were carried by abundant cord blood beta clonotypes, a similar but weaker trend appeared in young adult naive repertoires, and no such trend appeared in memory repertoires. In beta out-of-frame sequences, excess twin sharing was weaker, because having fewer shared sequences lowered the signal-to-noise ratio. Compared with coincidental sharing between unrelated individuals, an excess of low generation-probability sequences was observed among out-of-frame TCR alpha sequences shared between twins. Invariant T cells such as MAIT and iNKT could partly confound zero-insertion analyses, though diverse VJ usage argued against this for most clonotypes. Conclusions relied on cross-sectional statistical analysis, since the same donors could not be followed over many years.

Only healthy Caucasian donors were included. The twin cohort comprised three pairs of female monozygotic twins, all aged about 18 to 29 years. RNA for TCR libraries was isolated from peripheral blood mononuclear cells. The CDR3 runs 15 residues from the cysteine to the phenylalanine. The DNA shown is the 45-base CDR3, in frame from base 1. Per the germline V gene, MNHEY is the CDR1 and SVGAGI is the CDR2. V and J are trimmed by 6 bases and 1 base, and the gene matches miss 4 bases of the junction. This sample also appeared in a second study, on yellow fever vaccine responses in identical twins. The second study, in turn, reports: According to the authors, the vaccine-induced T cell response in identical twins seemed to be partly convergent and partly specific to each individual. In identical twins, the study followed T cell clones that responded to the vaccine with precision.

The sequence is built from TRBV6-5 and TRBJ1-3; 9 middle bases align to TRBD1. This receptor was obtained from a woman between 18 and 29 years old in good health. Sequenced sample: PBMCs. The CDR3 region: CASSYDRGSGNTIYF. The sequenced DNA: TGTGCCAGCAGCTACGACAGGGGGTCTGGAAACACCATATATTTT.